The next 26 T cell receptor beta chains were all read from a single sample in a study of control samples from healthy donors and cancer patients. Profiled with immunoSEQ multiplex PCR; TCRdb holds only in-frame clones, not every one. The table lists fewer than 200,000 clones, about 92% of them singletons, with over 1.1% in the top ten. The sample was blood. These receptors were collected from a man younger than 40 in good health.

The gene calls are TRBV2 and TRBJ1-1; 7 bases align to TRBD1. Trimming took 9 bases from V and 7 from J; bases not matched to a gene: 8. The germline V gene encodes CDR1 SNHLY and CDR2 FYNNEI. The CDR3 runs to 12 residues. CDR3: CASLTGRDEAFF. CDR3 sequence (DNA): TGTGCCAGTCTGACAGGGAGAGATGAAGCTTTCTTT.

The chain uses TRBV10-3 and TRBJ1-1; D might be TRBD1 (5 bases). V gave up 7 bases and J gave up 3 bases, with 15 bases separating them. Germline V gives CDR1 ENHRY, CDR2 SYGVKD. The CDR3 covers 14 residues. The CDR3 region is CAINGGKIHTEAFF. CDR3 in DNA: TGTGCCATCAATGGGGGGAAAATTCACACTGAAGCTTTCTTT.

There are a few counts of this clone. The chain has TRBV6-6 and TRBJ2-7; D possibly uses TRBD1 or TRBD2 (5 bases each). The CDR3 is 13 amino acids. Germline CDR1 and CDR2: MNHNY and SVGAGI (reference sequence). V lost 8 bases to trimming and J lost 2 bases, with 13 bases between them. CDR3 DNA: TGTGCCAGCGGTCGAGGGGCGCCCTACGAGCAGTACTTC. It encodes CASGRGAPYEQYF.

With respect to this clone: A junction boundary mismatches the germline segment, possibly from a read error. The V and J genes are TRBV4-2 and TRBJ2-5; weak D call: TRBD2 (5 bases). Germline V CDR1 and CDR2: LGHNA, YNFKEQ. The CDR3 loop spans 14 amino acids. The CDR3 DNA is TGTGCCAGCAGCCACGATCGGGGTCAAGGGACCCAGTACTTC. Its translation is CASSHDRGQGTQYF.

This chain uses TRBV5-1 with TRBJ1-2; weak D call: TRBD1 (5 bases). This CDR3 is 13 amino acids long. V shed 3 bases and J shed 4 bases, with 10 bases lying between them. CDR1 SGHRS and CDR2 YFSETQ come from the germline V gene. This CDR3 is CASSWGLSYGYTF. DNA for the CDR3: TGCGCCAGCAGCTGGGGACTTTCCTATGGCTACACCTTC.

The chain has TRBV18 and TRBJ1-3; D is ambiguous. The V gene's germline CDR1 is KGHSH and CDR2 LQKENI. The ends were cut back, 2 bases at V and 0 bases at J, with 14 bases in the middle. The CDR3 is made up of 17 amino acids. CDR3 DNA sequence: TGTGCCAGCTCACCAGTTCGCGACTGGGGCTCTGGAAACACCATATATTTT. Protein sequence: CASSPVRDWGSGNTIYF.

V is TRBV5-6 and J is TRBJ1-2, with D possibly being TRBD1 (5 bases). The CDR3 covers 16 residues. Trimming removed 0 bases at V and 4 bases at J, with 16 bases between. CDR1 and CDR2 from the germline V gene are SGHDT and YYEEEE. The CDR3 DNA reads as TGTGCCAGCAGCTTGGAGACAGCCCTGCCCTTCTATGGCTACACCTTC. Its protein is CASSLETALPFYGYTF. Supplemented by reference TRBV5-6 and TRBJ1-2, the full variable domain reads DAGVTQSPTHLIKTRGQQVTLRCSPKSGHDTVSWYQQALGQGPQFIFQYYEEEERQRGNFPDRFSGHQFPNYSSELNVNALLLGDSALYLCASSLETALPFYGYTFGSGTRLTVV.

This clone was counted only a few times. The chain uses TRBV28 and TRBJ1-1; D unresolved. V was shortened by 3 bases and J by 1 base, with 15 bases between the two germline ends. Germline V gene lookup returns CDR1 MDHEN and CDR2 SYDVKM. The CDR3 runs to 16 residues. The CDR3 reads CASSFSKGRSNTEAFF. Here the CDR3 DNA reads TGTGCCAGCAGTTTTTCCAAAGGACGGTCGAACACTGAAGCTTTCTTT.

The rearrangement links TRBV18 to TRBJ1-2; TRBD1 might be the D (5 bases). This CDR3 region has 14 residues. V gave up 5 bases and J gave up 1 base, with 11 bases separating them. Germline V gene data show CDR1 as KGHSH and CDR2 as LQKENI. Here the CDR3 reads CASSSDRNNYGYTF. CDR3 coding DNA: TGTGCCAGCTCATCCGACAGAAATAACTATGGCTACACCTTC. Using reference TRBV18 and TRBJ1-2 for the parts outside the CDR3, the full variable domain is NAGVMQNPRHLVRRRGQEARLRCSPMKGHSHVYWYRQLPEEGLKFMVYLQKENIIDESGMPKERFSAEFPKEGPSILRIQQVVRGDSAAYFCASSSDRNNYGYTFGSGTRLTVV.

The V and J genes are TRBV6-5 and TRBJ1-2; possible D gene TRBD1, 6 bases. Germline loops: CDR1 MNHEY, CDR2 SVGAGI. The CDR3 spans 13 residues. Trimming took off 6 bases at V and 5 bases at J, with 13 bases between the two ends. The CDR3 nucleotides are TGTGCCAGCAGCCAACAGGGAAGATATGGCTACACCTTC. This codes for CASSQQGRYGYTF.

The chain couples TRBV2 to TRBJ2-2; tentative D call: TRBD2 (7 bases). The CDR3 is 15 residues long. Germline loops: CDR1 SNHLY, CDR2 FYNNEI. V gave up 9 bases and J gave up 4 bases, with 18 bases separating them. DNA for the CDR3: TGTGCCAGTGGGGGGCGGGAGTCGGGCACCGGGGAGCTGTTTTTT. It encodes CASGGRESGTGELFF.

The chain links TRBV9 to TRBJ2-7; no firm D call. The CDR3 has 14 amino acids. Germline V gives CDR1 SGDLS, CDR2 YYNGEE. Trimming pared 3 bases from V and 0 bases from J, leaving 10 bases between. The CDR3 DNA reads TGTGCCAGCAGCGCCTCTGGAAACTCCTACGAGCAGTACTTC. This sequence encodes CASSASGNSYEQYF.

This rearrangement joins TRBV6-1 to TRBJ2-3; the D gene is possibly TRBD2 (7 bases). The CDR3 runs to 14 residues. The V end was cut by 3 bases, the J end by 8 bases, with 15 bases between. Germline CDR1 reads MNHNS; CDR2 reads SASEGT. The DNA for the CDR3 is TGTGCCAGCAGTGACCGGGGAGGGGGGGGTACGCAGTATTTT. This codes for CASSDRGGGGTQYF.

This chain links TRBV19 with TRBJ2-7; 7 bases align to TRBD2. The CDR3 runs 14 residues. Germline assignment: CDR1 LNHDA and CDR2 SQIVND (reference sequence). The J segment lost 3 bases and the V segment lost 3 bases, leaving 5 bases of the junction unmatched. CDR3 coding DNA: TGTGCCAGTAGTATCGGACTAGTGTACTACGAGCAGTACTTC. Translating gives CASSIGLVYYEQYF.

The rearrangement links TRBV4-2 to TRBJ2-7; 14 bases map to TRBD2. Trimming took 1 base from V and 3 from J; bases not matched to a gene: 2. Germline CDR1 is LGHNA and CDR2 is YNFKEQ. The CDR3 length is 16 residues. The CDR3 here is CASSQVGTSGSYEQYF. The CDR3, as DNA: TGTGCCAGCAGCCAAGTTGGGACTAGCGGGAGCTACGAGCAGTACTTC.

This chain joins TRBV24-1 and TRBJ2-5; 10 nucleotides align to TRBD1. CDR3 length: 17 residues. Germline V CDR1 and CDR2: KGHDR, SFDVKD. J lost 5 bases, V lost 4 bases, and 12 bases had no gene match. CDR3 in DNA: TGTGCCACCAGTGACCCCCCGGGACAGGGGATCGGGGAGACCCAGTACTTC. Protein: CATSDPPGQGIGETQYF.

CDR3 bases: TGTGCCAGCAGCTCCCGGCGGGGGAATGTCCTGACTTTC. This codes for CASSSRRGNVLTF. The V call is TRBV7-2, the J call TRBJ2-6, with 7 bases identical to TRBD2. Germline trimming cut 4 bases from V and 13 bases from J; bases unmatched to any gene: 7. Germline CDR1 is SGHTA and CDR2 is FQGNSA. CDR3 length: 13 amino acids.

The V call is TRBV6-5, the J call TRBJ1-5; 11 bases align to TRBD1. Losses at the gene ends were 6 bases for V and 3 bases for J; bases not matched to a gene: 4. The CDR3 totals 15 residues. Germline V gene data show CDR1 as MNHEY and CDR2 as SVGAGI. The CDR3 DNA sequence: TGTGCCAGCAGCATGGACAGGGGGCCCAATCAGCCCCAGCATTTT. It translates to CASSMDRGPNQPQHF.

The CDR3 bases are TGTGCCTGGAGTAGGGGGGTCGGCTCCTACGAGCAGTACTTC. Translation: CAWSRGVGSYEQYF. V usage is TRBV30 and J usage is TRBJ2-7, with D perhaps TRBD1 or TRBD2 (6 bases each). CDR3 size: 14 residues. Trimming stripped 2 bases from V and 0 bases from J, with 11 bases between. Germline CDR1 is GTSNPN and CDR2 is SVGIG (reference sequence).

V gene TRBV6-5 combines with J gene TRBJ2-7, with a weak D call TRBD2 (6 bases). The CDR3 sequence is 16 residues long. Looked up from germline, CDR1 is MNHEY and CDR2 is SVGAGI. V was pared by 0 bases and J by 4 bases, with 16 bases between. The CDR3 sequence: CASSYSPRRDSYEQYF. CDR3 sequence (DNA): TGTGCCAGCAGTTACTCCCCCCGGCGGGACTCATACGAGCAGTACTTC.

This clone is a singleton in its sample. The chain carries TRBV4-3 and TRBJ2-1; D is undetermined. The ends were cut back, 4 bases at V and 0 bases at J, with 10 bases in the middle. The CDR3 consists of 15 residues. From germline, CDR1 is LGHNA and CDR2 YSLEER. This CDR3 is CASSLQMSSYNEQFF. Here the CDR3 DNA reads TGCGCCAGCAGCCTACAAATGAGCTCCTACAATGAGCAGTTCTTC.

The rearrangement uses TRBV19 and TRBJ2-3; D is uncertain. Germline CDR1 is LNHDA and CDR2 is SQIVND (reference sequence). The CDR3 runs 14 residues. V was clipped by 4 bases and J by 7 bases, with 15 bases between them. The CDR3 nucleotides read TGTGCCAGTAGTACCCACGGACCACGAAATACGCAGTATTTT. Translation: CASSTHGPRNTQYF.

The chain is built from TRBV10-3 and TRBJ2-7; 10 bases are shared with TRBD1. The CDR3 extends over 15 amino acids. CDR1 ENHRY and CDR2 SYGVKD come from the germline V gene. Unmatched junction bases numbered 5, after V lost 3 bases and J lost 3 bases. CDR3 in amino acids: CAISDPGQGGYEQYF. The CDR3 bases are TGTGCCATCAGTGACCCAGGACAGGGGGGCTACGAGCAGTACTTC.

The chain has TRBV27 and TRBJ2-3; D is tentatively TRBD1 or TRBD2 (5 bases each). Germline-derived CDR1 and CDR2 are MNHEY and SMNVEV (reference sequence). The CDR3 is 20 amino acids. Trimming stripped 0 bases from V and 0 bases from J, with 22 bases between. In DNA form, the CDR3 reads TGTGCCAGCAGTTTATCGGGGACCGAAGGGACCACCACTAGCACAGATACGCAGTATTTT. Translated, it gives CASSLSGTEGTTTSTDTQYF.

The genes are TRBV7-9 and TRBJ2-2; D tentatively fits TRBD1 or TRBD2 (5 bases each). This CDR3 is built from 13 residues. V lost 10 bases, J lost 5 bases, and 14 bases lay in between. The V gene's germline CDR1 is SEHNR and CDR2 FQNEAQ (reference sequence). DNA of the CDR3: TGTGCCACTTCGGGGCTTCGGACCGGGGAGCTGTTTTTT. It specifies CATSGLRTGELFF.

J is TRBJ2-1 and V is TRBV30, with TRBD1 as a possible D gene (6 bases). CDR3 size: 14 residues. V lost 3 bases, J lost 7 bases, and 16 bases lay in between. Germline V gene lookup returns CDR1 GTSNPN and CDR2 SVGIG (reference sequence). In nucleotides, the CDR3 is TGTGCCTGGAGCCGGGACACCCTCGGAAATGAGCAGTTCTTC. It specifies CAWSRDTLGNEQFF.